These T cell receptor beta chains were read from a single sample in a study of blood T cell repertoires in COVID-19. Clones were read by immunoSEQ multiplex PCR, and TCRdb kept only the in-frame ones, dropping some. The sample lists 30,000 to 40,000 clones; approximately 86% were seen once. The source material was peripheral blood. The receptors were sampled from a man in his forties or fifties with active COVID-19. Each CDR3 is given with its conserved first and last residue. A D gene is named only where the DNA matches it firmly. Expanded clones are given a class, and other clones once, few, many or no size at all.

size,D,V,J,CDR3,DNA
.,TRBD2,TRBV12-5,TRBJ2-2,CASGLGLLAGGLGGELFF,TGTGCTAGTGGTTTGGGCCTGCTAGCGGGGGGGCTTGGCGGGGAGCTGTTTTTT
.,TRBD1,TRBV5-4,TRBJ2-7,CASSQPRRDRALREQYF,TGTGCCAGCAGCCAGCCCCGCCGGGACAGGGCCCTACGAGAGCAGTACTTC
.,.,TRBV7-2,TRBJ1-1,CASSLTGTDTEAFF,TGTGCCAGCAGCTTAACGGGGACTGACACTGAAGCTTTCTTT
.,TRBD2,TRBV2,TRBJ2-3,CASSDRAGGTVTQYF,TGTGCCAGCAGTGACCGGGCGGGGGGCACGGTTACGCAGTATTTT
.,.,TRBV6-5,TRBJ1-5,CASSYFGLSGPQHF,TGTGCCAGCAGTTACTTCGGCCTTTCGGGGCCCCAGCATTTT
.,TRBD2,TRBV24-1,TRBJ2-1,CATSDPWRGDEQFF,TGTGCCACCAGTGATCCGTGGCGGGGGGATGAGCAGTTCTTC
.,TRBD1,TRBV7-2,TRBJ2-3,CASSLVGPGQGGGDTQYF,TGTGCCAGCAGCTTAGTTGGCCCGGGACAGGGAGGGGGGGATACGCAGTATTTT
.,TRBD2,TRBV6-2/TRBV6-3,TRBJ2-2,CASSYSLIAGGRDTGELFF,TGTGCCAGCAGTTACTCCTTAATCGCGGGGGGCCGAGACACCGGGGAGCTGTTTTTT
.,.,TRBV6-1,TRBJ2-1,CASSEYREGDEQFF,TGTGCCAGCAGTGAATACAGGGAGGGCGATGAGCAGTTCTTC
.,.,TRBV5-1,TRBJ1-1,CASSLVGLLNTEAFF,TGCGCCAGCAGCTTGGTTGGACTTTTGAACACTGAAGCTTTCTTT
.,TRBD2,TRBV7-9,TRBJ2-1,CASRATSGKYNEQFF,TGTGCCAGCAGAGCGACTAGCGGAAAATACAATGAGCAGTTCTTC
.,TRBD2,TRBV11-2,TRBJ2-2,CASSLGSGGPPGELFF,TGTGCCAGCAGCTTAGGTAGCGGGGGGCCGCCCGGGGAGCTGTTTTTT
.,TRBD2,TRBV14,TRBJ2-1,CASNRGVVYEQFF,TGTGCTTCCAACCGGGGGGTCGTCTATGAGCAGTTCTTC
.,.,TRBV25-1,TRBJ2-7,CASSEYTWGGPYEQYF,TGTGCCAGCAGTGAATATACCTGGGGGGGGCCCTACGAGCAGTACTTC
.,.,TRBV19,TRBJ2-5,CASSPQGAAARETQYF,TGTGCCAGTAGTCCCCAAGGGGCCGCAGCTAGAGAGACCCAGTACTTC
.,TRBD1,TRBV4-1,TRBJ2-5,CASSHSGTGGETQYF,TGCGCCAGCAGCCACTCCGGGACAGGGGGAGAGACCCAGTACTTC
once,.,TRBV6-6,TRBJ2-7,CASSYPREDSEQYF,TGTGCCAGCAGTTACCCCAGGGAGGATAGCGAGCAGTACTTC
.,TRBD2,TRBV27,TRBJ2-3,CASSSLAGALGPDTQYF,TGTGCCAGCAGTTCCCTAGCGGGGGCCCTCGGCCCAGATACGCAGTATTTT
.,.,TRBV6-5,TRBJ2-1,CASKGQPYNEQFF,TGTGCCAGCAAAGGACAGCCATACAATGAGCAGTTCTTC
.,.,TRBV21-1,TRBJ1-5,CASRKEGNQPQHF,TGTGCCAGCAGAAAGGAGGGCAATCAGCCCCAGCATTTT
few,.,TRBV5-4,TRBJ1-2,CASSLGGTFGYTF,TGTGCCAGCAGCTTGGGCGGGACTTTCGGCTACACCTTC
.,TRBD1,TRBV13,TRBJ1-2,CASSPRTGNSHRASGGYTF,TGTGCCAGCAGCCCACGGACAGGGAATTCTCACCGGGCAAGCGGCGGCTACACCTTC
few,TRBD2,TRBV27,TRBJ2-3,CASSFPGLAGTDTQYF,TGTGCCAGCAGTTTCCCCGGACTAGCGGGCACAGATACGCAGTATTTT
.,.,TRBV12-5,TRBJ2-1,CASGIADFSSSYNEQFF,TGTGCTAGTGGTATAGCGGACTTCTCCAGCTCCTACAATGAGCAGTTCTTC
.,TRBD2,TRBV11-2,TRBJ2-3,CASSLAWWDYPSTDTQYF,TGTGCCAGCAGCTTAGCCTGGTGGGACTATCCTAGCACAGATACGCAGTATTTT
.,TRBD1,TRBV13,TRBJ2-7,CASSEIGQGKNEQYF,TGTGCCAGCAGCGAGATTGGACAGGGGAAAAATGAGCAGTACTTC
.,.,TRBV10-3,TRBJ2-3,CAISGRDSDTQYF,TGTGCCATCAGTGGCCGGGACTCTGATACGCAGTATTTT
.,.,TRBV3-1/TRBV3-2,TRBJ1-2,CASSQANYGYTF,TGTGCCAGCAGCCAGGCCAACTATGGCTACACCTTC
.,TRBD1,TRBV6-4,TRBJ2-3,CASSDSSSGTGFTDTQYF,TGTGCCAGCAGTGACTCGAGTAGTGGGACAGGGTTCACAGATACGCAGTATTTT
.,TRBD1,TRBV9,TRBJ2-2,CASRGRGQGAKNTGELFF,TGTGCCAGCAGAGGACGGGGACAGGGGGCTAAGAACACCGGGGAGCTGTTTTTT
.,.,TRBV5-1,TRBJ2-3,CASSLEGRRTDTQYF,TGCGCCAGCAGCTTGGAAGGCAGGCGCACAGATACGCAGTATTTT
.,TRBD1,TRBV25-1,TRBJ2-2,CASGPTTGGPGELFF,TGTGCCAGCGGGCCCACGACAGGGGGTCCCGGGGAGCTGTTTTTT
.,TRBD2,TRBV4-3,TRBJ2-5,CASSQAGGGGETQYF,TGCGCCAGCAGCCAGGCCGGGGGGGGAGGAGAGACCCAGTACTTC
.,TRBD1,TRBV7-9,TRBJ1-5,CASSRGTGGSQPQHF,TGTGCCAGCAGCCGAGGGACAGGGGGTAGTCAGCCCCAGCATTTT
.,TRBD1,TRBV28,TRBJ1-5,CASSTGQGGNQPQHF,TGTGCCAGCAGTACCGGACAGGGCGGCAATCAGCCCCAGCATTTT
.,TRBD1,TRBV5-1,TRBJ2-3,CASSLTPGQGRSDTQYF,TGCGCCAGCAGCTTGACTCCGGGACAGGGTCGATCAGATACGCAGTATTTT
.,.,TRBV19,TRBJ2-1,CASSIQAGNEQFF,TGTGCCAGTAGTATTCAGGCGGGGAATGAGCAGTTCTTC
.,.,TRBV11-2,TRBJ2-2,CASSPWRSSGELFF,TGTGCCAGCAGCCCCTGGAGGTCTTCCGGGGAGCTGTTTTTT
.,.,TRBV28,TRBJ2-7,CASSSSGQGSGEQYF,TGTGCCAGCAGTTCCTCCGGGCAGGGCTCCGGCGAGCAGTACTTC
.,.,TRBV4-3,TRBJ1-2,CASSQHEGSRGYTF,TGCGCCAGCAGCCAACATGAGGGATCGAGAGGCTACACCTTC
.,.,TRBV3-1/TRBV3-2,TRBJ1-3,CASSQNLGGRNTIYF,TGTGCCAGCAGCCAAAACCTAGGGGGAAGGAACACCATATATTTT
.,.,TRBV6-5,TRBJ2-7,CASSYGGSRAEQYF,TGTGCCAGCAGTTACGGGGGGTCTCGCGCCGAGCAGTACTTC
.,TRBD2,TRBV11-3,TRBJ2-3,CASSLGNWTSGGVDTQYF,TGTGCCAGCAGCTTAGGAAATTGGACTAGCGGGGGTGTTGATACGCAGTATTTT
.,TRBD1,TRBV6-5,TRBJ1-1,CASTKGQGTEAFF,TGTGCCAGCACAAAAGGACAGGGAACTGAAGCTTTCTTT
.,TRBD2,TRBV11-3,TRBJ2-1,CASSLGGTRSEQFF,TGTGCCAGCAGCTTAGGAGGGACTAGGAGTGAGCAGTTCTTC
.,.,TRBV4-3,TRBJ1-1,CASSQDRRERTEAFF,TGCGCCAGCAGCCAAGATCGCAGGGAACGAACTGAAGCTTTCTTT
.,TRBD1,TRBV10-3,TRBJ2-3,CAISEGTGSTDTQYF,TGTGCCATCAGTGAGGGGACAGGGAGCACAGATACGCAGTATTTT
.,TRBD2,TRBV5-1,TRBJ2-2,CASSWPFSGANTGELFF,TGCGCCAGCAGCTGGCCCTTTAGCGGGGCGAACACCGGGGAGCTGTTTTTT
.,.,TRBV28,TRBJ2-7,CASKSGGSSYEQYF,TGTGCCAGCAAATCAGGGGGGAGCTCCTACGAGCAGTACTTC
.,.,TRBV7-6,TRBJ1-3,CASSLARGSAGNTIYF,TGTGCCAGCAGCTTAGCGCGGGGGTCCGCTGGAAACACCATATATTTT
.,TRBD1,TRBV28,TRBJ1-5,CASSLDRGHQPQHF,TGTGCCAGCAGTTTAGACAGGGGCCATCAGCCCCAGCATTTT